This section outlines one T cell receptor (beta chain) sequence together with its context. The sequencing template was cDNA reverse transcribed from extracted RNA. Assay: immunoSEQ multiplex PCR; the TCRdb copy retains only in-frame clones and omits some. Among just over 150,000 clones, less than 65% were seen once, and the ten largest hold 19%. Researchers gathered lesional scalp punch biopsies and peripheral blood from patients with alopecia areata. The data belong to a study of CD8+ T cells in alopecia areata. This receptor was taken from a human donor with alopecia areata. The source was CD8+ T cells sorted from blood, collected at week 0.

The CDR3 DNA is TGCGCCAGCAGCTTGGACAGGGTGAACACTGAAGCTTTCTTT. It is translated as CASSLDRVNTEAFF. The V and J genes are TRBV5-1 and TRBJ1-1, with D possibly matching TRBD1 (6 bases). Per the germline V gene, CDR1 is SGHRS and CDR2 is YFSETQ. Trimming removed 0 bases at V and 0 bases at J, with 6 bases between. CDR3 length: 14 amino acids.